The entry that follows covers one TCR beta chain sequence. The antigen is not known. The data were obtained in a study of T-cell memory formation after mild COVID-19. TCRdb fed the 5' RACE reads into MiXCR, producing one record per CDR3 protein. Of 250,000 or so distinct CDR3 sequences in the sample, over 15% were seen once. Whole-study results and caveats: Memory cells collected pre-infection included some clones that later responded, suggesting cross-reactive memory joined. CD4+ bias marked clones expanding day 15 to 37, unlike balanced contracting clones. Among contracting clones, CD4+ were mainly CM/EM and CD8+ enriched in EMRA.

The specimen was PBMCs or a T cell subset sorted from them (not recorded which). This receptor was obtained from a man younger than 30 who had mild COVID-19 (a few samples of this study predate the infection). Cell type and time point are not known.

The CDR3 DNA follows: TGTGCCAGCAGCCCTCCGACTAGCGGGGGTGGAAAGACCCAGTACTTC. Protein sequence: CASSPPTSGGGKTQYF. The rearrangement uses TRBV7-2 and TRBJ2-5, with 12 bases that match TRBD2. CDR1 and CDR2 (germline): SGHTA, FQGNSA. V shed 5 bases, J shed 6 bases, and the junction held 10 bases outside the gene matches. The CDR3 is 16 amino acids.